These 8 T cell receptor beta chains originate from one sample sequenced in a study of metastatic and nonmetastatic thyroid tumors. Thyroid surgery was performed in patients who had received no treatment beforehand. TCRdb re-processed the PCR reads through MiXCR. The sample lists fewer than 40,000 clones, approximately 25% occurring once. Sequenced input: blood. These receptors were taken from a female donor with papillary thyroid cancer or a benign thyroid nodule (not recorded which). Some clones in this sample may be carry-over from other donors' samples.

CDR3 region: CASSPTQGASETQYF. The CDR3 DNA reads TGTGCCAGCAGTCCAACACAGGGGGCCAGTGAGACCCAGTACTTC. The chain combines TRBV6-1 with TRBJ2-5; 9 positions agree with TRBD1. The ends lost 5 bases at V and 5 bases at J; junction bases unmatched: 9. The CDR3 is 15 amino acids. CDR1 and CDR2 from the germline V gene are MNHNS and SASEGT.

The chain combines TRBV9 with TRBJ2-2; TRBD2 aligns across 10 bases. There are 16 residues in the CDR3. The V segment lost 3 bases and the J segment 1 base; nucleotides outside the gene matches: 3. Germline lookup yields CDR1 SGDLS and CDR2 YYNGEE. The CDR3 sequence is CASSAGTSVNTGELFF. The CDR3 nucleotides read TGTGCCAGCAGCGCCGGGACTAGCGTGAACACCGGGGAGCTGTTTTTT.

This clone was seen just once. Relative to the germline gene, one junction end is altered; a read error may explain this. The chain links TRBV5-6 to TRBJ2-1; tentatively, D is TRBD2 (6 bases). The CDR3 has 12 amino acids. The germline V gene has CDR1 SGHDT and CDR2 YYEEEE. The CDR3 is CASSLGEDEKFF. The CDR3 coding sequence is TGTGCCAGCAGCTTGGGGGAGGATGAGAAGTTCTTC.

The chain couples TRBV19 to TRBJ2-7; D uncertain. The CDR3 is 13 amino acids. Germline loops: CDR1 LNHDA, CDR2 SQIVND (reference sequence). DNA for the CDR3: TGTGTCATAATGTGTCTAGGGCCCTACGAGCAGTACTTC. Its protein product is CVIMCLGPYEQYF. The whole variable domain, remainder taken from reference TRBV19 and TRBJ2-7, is DGGITQSPKYLFRKEGQNVTLSCEQNLNHDAMYWYRQDPGQGLRLIYYSQIVNDFQKGDIAEGYSVSREKKESFPLTVTSAQKNPTAFYLCVIMCLGPYEQYFGPGTRLTVT.

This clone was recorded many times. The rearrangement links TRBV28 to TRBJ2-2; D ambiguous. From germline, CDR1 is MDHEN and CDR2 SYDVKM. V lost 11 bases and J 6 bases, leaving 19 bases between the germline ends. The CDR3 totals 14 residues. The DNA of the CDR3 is TGTGCCGTCGGATTGGGGTTAATTGCCGGGGAGCTGTTTTTT. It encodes CAVGLGLIAGELFF.

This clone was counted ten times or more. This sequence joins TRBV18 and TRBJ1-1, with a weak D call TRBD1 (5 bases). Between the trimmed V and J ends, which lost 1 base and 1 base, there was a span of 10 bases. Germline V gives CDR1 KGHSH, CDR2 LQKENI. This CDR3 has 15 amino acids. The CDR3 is CASSPLRDRNTEAFF. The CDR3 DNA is TGTGCCAGCTCACCACTACGGGACCGGAACACTGAAGCTTTCTTT.

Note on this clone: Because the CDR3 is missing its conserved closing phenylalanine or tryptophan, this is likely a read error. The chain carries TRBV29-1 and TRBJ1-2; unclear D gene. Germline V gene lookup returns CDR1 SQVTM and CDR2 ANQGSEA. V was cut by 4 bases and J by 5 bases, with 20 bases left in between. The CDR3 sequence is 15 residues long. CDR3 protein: CSVGSPSQPGYGYTV. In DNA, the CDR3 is TGCAGCGTTGGGTCGCCCTCACAGCCAGGTTATGGCTACACCGTC.

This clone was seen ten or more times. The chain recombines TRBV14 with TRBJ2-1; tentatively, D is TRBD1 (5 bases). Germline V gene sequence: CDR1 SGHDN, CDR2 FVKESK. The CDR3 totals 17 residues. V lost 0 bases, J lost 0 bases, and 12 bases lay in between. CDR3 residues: CASSQEKGVGSYNEQFF. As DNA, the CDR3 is TGTGCCAGCAGCCAAGAGAAAGGGGTGGGCTCCTACAATGAGCAGTTCTTC.